This TCR beta chain is from a study of T-cell reconstitution after alpha-beta-depleted transplantation in children. Study outcomes and limitations: There were reportedly several hundred expanded graft clones from which alpha-beta T cells came about two months after transplant. Surviving recipient cells, namely T cells and thymic progenitors, were the source of high day-60 TCRbeta diversity in some patients. By one year post-transplant, T-cell counts and diversity largely arose from T cells that were newly produced.

A TCRbeta library incorporating unique molecular identifiers was prepared. TCRdb reanalysed the PCR reads using MiXCR and keeps one entry per CDR3 protein. The sample yields about 980,000 distinct CDR3 sequences, about 29% seen once. This clonotype was observed a few times. Its antigen is not identified. The germline V gene has CDR1 SGHRS and CDR2 YFSETQ. This CDR3 has 18 residues. V shed 3 bases, J shed 6 bases, and the junction held 17 bases outside the gene matches. The TCR was taken from a boy under two years old who had a stem cell transplant for SCID, so the T cells may come from the graft donor. The rearrangement joins TRBV5-1 to TRBJ2-1; 8 bases fit TRBD1. Here the sequenced sample was PBMCs, mostly from graft donor cells, taken 360 days after TCRalphabeta/CD19-depleted stem cell transplant. This CDR3 reads CASSWPLGGQDGSNEQFF. The CDR3 DNA reads as TGCGCCAGCAGCTGGCCTTTGGGGGGACAGGATGGTAGCAATGAGCAGTTCTTC.